This T cell receptor (beta chain) was found in a study of OX40 agonist ivuxolimab in advanced cancers. Study findings and constraints: Some of the lowest clonal expansion was seen in partial responders at 0.1-3.0 mg/kg.

Remarks on this clone: What it binds is not known.

The CDR3 is made up of 14 amino acids. Germline loops: CDR1 SNHLY, CDR2 FYNNEI. V was pared by 5 bases and J by 1 base, with 2 bases of the junction left unmatched. Assay used: immunoSEQ multiplex PCR; TCRdb lists only in-frame clones, some missing. Among some 63,000 clones, roughly 84% were seen once, and the ten largest hold 27%. The rearrangement joins TRBV2 to TRBJ2-5; TRBD1 matches at 9 bases. Sequencing used CD4+ or CD8+ T cells sorted from blood, obtained in a trial of the OX40 agonist ivuxolimab. The TCR sequence derives from an adult with an advanced solid tumor such as melanoma, head and neck, liver or kidney cancer. CDR3 in amino acids: CASSPGQGQETQYF. In DNA form, the CDR3 reads TGTGCCAGCAGTCCGGGACAGGGCCAAGAGACCCAGTACTTC. Full variable domain (missing parts from reference TRBV2 and TRBJ2-5): EPEVTQTPSHQVTQMGQEVILRCVPISNHLYFYWYRQILGQKVEFLVSFYNNEISEKSEIFDDQFSVERPDGSNFTLKIRSTKLEDSAMYFCASSPGQGQETQYFGPGTRLLVL.